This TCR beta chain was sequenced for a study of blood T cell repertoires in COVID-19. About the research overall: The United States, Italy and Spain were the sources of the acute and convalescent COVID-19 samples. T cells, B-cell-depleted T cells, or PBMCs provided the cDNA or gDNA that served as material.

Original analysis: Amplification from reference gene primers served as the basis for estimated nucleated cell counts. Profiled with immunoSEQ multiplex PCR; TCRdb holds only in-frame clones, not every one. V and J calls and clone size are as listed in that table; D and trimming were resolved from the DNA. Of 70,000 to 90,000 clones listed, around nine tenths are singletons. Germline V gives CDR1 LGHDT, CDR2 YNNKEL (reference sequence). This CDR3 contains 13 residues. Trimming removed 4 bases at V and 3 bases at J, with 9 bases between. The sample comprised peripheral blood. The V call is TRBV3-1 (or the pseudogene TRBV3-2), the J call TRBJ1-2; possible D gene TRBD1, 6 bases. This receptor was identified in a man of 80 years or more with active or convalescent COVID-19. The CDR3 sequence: CASSRSGDYGYTF. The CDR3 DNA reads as TGTGCCAGCAGCCGCTCAGGGGACTATGGCTACACCTTC.